This T cell receptor beta chain was obtained from a study of blood T cells in healthy people across ages. This CDR3 has 13 amino acids. The V end was cut by 3 bases, the J end by 4 bases, with 10 bases between. Germline-derived CDR1 and CDR2 are SGHAT and FQNNGV. A second roughly 7 to 11 cycle PCR used barcoded and J-beta primers. In TCRdb, the 5' RACE reads were re-called with MiXCR into one record per CDR3 protein. The table includes about 1 million distinct CDR3 sequences, 45% detected once. The source material was blood. The J gene is TRBJ2-7, the V gene TRBV11-2, with D uncertain. The sequence derives from an older woman in good health. CDR3 nucleotides: TGTGCCAGCAGCTTCCTCGGTCGGTACGAGCAGTACTTC. Encoded protein: CASSFLGRYEQYF.